The source of this T cell receptor (beta chain) is a study of blood T cell repertoires in COVID-19. The CDR3 sequence is 11 residues long. J was trimmed by 8 bases and V by 5 bases; bases with no gene match: 2. Germline assignment: CDR1 SNHLY and CDR2 FYNNEI. Participants came from fewer than 25 US areas, aged roughly 18 to 89 years. Assay: immunoSEQ multiplex PCR; the TCRdb copy retains only in-frame clones and omits some. The sample lists approximately 300,000 clones, around 86% occurring once. Sequenced: PBMCs or T cells enriched from blood (not recorded which). This sequence originates from a man aged 55 to 70 who had recovered from COVID-19. J is TRBJ1-1 and V is TRBV2; 7 bases fit TRBD1. CDR3 protein: CASSRQGEAFF. CDR3 bases: TGTGCCAGCAGTCGACAGGGCGAAGCTTTCTTT.